Following are 10 T cell receptor beta chains from one sample sequenced in a study of control samples from healthy donors and cancer patients. Profiled with immunoSEQ multiplex PCR; TCRdb holds only in-frame clones, not every one. The sample has 130,000 to 150,000 clones; around 90% are singletons. The sequenced sample consisted of blood. The receptors were gathered from a man under 40 in good health.

The chain couples TRBV19 to TRBJ1-4, with a possible D match to TRBD1 (6 bases). V lost 5 bases to trimming and J lost 6 bases, with 13 bases between them. CDR3 size: 14 residues. CDR1 LNHDA and CDR2 SQIVND come from the germline V gene (reference sequence). CDR3 sequence (DNA): TGTGCCAGTAGTGTACAGGGAGGCGATGAAAAACTGTTTTTT. Protein product: CASSVQGGDEKLFF. Based on the CDR3 plus reference TRBV19 and TRBJ1-4, the full variable domain is DGGITQSPKYLFRKEGQNVTLSCEQNLNHDAMYWYRQDPGQGLRLIYYSQIVNDFQKGDIAEGYSVSREKKESFPLTVTSAQKNPTAFYLCASSVQGGDEKLFFGSGTQLSVL.

There are a few counts of this clone. The chain has TRBV18 and TRBJ2-7; 14 nucleotides align to TRBD2. V shed 3 bases and J 2 bases; nucleotides not matched to a gene: 0. Germline V gives CDR1 KGHSH, CDR2 LQKENI. There are 15 residues in the CDR3. The CDR3 region has the DNA TGTGCCAGCTCACCGACTAGCGGGGGGGCCTACGAGCAGTACTTC. The encoded protein is CASSPTSGGAYEQYF. Based on the CDR3 plus reference TRBV18 and TRBJ2-7, the full variable domain is NAGVMQNPRHLVRRRGQEARLRCSPMKGHSHVYWYRQLPEEGLKFMVYLQKENIIDESGMPKERFSAEFPKEGPSILRIQQVVRGDSAAYFCASSPTSGGAYEQYFGPGTRLTVT.

This clone was recorded once. The V and J genes are TRBV7-9 and TRBJ2-2; possible D gene TRBD2, 6 bases. The V gene lost 2 bases and the J gene lost 4 bases, with 14 bases spanning the gap. The CDR3 contains 16 residues. Germline assignment: CDR1 SEHNR and CDR2 FQNEAQ (reference sequence). Here the CDR3 DNA reads TGTGCCAGCAGCTTAATCGGGGGTAGCGGCACCGGGGAGCTGTTTTTT. Translating it yields CASSLIGGSGTGELFF. The full variable domain, completed using reference TRBV7-9 and TRBJ2-2, is DTGVSQNPRHKITKRGQNVTFRCDPISEHNRLYWYRQTLGQGPEFLTYFQNEAQLEKSRLLSDRFSAERPKGSFSTLEIQRTEQGDSAMYLCASSLIGGSGTGELFFGEGSRLTVL.

This clone was observed once. The CDR3 spells CASSLSGLAGRTQETQYF. CDR3 in DNA: TGTGCCAGCAGCCTTAGCGGACTAGCGGGGAGAACACAAGAGACCCAGTACTTC. The V call is TRBV5-5, the J call TRBJ2-5, with TRBD2 identical over 12 bases. The V segment lost 4 bases and the J segment 2 bases; nucleotides outside the gene matches: 12. The CDR3 runs 18 residues. Germline V gene lookup returns CDR1 SGHKS and CDR2 YYEKEE (reference sequence).

This clone was seen only a few times. The chain is built from TRBV14 and TRBJ1-6, with D hard to call. The CDR3 length is 17 residues. In germline, CDR1 is SGHDN, CDR2 FVKESK. Trimming shortened V by 2 bases and J by 0 bases, and 11 bases separated the two germline ends. The CDR3 here is CASSQYRPSSYNSPLHF. Here the CDR3 DNA reads TGTGCCAGCAGCCAATATCGACCCAGCTCCTATAATTCACCCCTCCACTTT.

The chain uses TRBV10-2 and TRBJ1-2, with 7 bases matching TRBD1. V was clipped by 6 bases and J by 3 bases; unmatched bases: 4. The CDR3 extends over 13 amino acids. Germline lookup yields CDR1 WSHSY and CDR2 SAAADI. The CDR3 coding sequence is TGCGCCAGCAGCTACGGACAGGACTATGGCTACACCTTC. The encoded protein is CASSYGQDYGYTF.

The chain uses TRBV6-1 and TRBJ2-5; either TRBD1 or TRBD2 may supply D (5 bases each). Germline-derived CDR1 and CDR2 are MNHNS and SASEGT. The CDR3 extends over 14 amino acids. Trimming took 7 bases from V and 5 from J, leaving 17 bases between them. In DNA form, the CDR3 reads TGTGCCAGCAACCCGGGACGTGCAAGGGAGACCCAGTACTTC. Protein: CASNPGRARETQYF.

The rearrangement links TRBV5-5 to TRBJ2-2; the D is unclear. Trimming took off 4 bases at V and 6 bases at J, with 10 bases between the two ends. The germline CDR1 and CDR2 sequences are SGHKS and YYEKEE (reference sequence). The CDR3 runs to 13 residues. The CDR3 region is CASSTVLAGELFF. The CDR3 region has the DNA TGTGCCAGCAGCACTGTTCTTGCCGGGGAGCTGTTTTTT.

The chain carries TRBV7-9 and TRBJ1-1; D perhaps matches TRBD1 (5 bases). Germline lookup yields CDR1 SEHNR and CDR2 FQNEAQ (reference sequence). This CDR3 is built from 14 residues. V was pared by 1 base and J by 3 bases, with 9 bases between. The CDR3 spells CASSLVLGDTEAFF. CDR3 in DNA: TGTGCCAGCAGCTTAGTTTTAGGGGACACTGAAGCTTTCTTT.

The rearrangement uses TRBV9 and TRBJ2-1; D is possibly TRBD1 (6 bases). This CDR3 spans 13 amino acids. V gave up 4 bases and J gave up 8 bases, with 13 bases separating them. Germline lookup yields CDR1 SGDLS and CDR2 YYNGEE. In DNA, the CDR3 is TGTGCCAGCAGCCCACAGGGCGCCGATGAGCAGTTCTTC. Its translation is CASSPQGADEQFF.